The rows below give T cell receptor beta chains drawn from one sample of a study of blood T cell repertoires in COVID-19. Assay: immunoSEQ multiplex PCR; the TCRdb copy retains only in-frame clones and omits some. The data hold approximately 100,000 clones, with almost 85% observed a single time. Sequencing input: peripheral blood. The source of these receptors is a man aged 65 to 85 with acute or convalescent COVID-19. CDR3s include the opening cysteine and the closing phenylalanine or tryptophan. A D gene is named only where the DNA matches it firmly. Rows may omit the clone size; those that give it use once, few, many or a size class.

clone_size,j_call,v_call,d_call,cdr3_nt,cdr3_aa
-,TRBJ2-5,TRBV5-4,TRBD2,TGTGCCAGTACCTTTAGCGGGGGCGCGAGGGAGACCCAGTACTTC,CASTFSGGARETQYF
few,TRBJ2-1,TRBV3-1/TRBV3-2,TRBD2,TGTGCCAGCAGCCCCCTACCGGCGGGAGAGGTGGATGAGCAGTTCTTC,CASSPLPAGEVDEQFF
-,TRBJ2-3,TRBV3-1/TRBV3-2,TRBD2,TGTGCCAGCAGCCAATCCTCACTAGCGGGGGGGCGTGGAGATACGCAGTATTTT,CASSQSSLAGGRGDTQYF
once,TRBJ1-6,TRBV9,TRBD1,TGTGCCAGCAGCGTAGTTCCTGGGGGGGACAGGCCAGAGTCCCCCCTCCACTTT,CASSVVPGGDRPESPLHF
-,TRBJ1-6,TRBV5-1,TRBD1,TGCGCCAGCAGCCTGTTGGGGACAGGGGAATCACCCCTCCACTTT,CASSLLGTGESPLHF
-,TRBJ2-1,TRBV11-2,-,TGTGCCAGCAGCTTCAGCGTCCAGCGGAGATACAATGAGCAGTTCTTC,CASSFSVQRRYNEQFF
-,TRBJ2-5,TRBV5-5,-,TGTGCCAGCAGCTTGGGGACAATCGAAGAGACCCAGTACTTC,CASSLGTIEETQYF
once,TRBJ2-7,TRBV18,TRBD2,TGTGCCAGCTCACCACAGAGCGGGAGCTACGAGCAGTACTTC,CASSPQSGSYEQYF
-,TRBJ1-5,TRBV7-2,TRBD1,TGTGCCAGCAGCTTAGCCACAGGGGGCAATCAGCCCCAGCATTTT,CASSLATGGNQPQHF
-,TRBJ1-6,TRBV3-1/TRBV3-2,-,TGTGCCAGCAGCCAAGGGGGGCAATGGGCTGGAAATTCACCCCTCCACTTT,CASSQGGQWAGNSPLHF
once,TRBJ2-5,TRBV7-9,TRBD1,TGTGCCAGCAGCCGGGACAGGGGCCTTCAAGAGACCCAGTACTTC,CASSRDRGLQETQYF
once,TRBJ2-1,TRBV19,TRBD2,TGTGCCAGTAGTACCGGGACTAGCGGGGGTGATGAGCAGTTCTTC,CASSTGTSGGDEQFF
-,TRBJ2-5,TRBV6-5,TRBD2,TGTGCCAGCAGTTACCGCAGACTAGCCGGGGAGACCCAGTACTTC,CASSYRRLAGETQYF
-,TRBJ2-3,TRBV7-2,-,TGTGCCAGCAGCCCCCTTGCCACAGGGTCGTCAGATACGCAGTATTTT,CASSPLATGSSDTQYF
-,TRBJ2-7,TRBV3-1/TRBV3-2,-,TGTGCCAGCAGCCAAGCCCCACAGGGCTGGCGGTACTTC,CASSQAPQGWRYF